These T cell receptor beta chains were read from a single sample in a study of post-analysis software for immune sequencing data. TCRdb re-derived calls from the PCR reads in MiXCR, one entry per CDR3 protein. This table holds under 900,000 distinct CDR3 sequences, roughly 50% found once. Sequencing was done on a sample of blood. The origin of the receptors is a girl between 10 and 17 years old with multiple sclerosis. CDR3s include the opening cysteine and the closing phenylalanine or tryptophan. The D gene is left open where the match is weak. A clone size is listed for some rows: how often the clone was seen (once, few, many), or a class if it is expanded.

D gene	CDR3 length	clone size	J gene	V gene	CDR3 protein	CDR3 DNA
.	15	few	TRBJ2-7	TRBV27	CASSTRDSSSYEQYF	TGTGCCAGCAGTACCCGGGACTCCAGCTCCTACGAGCAGTACTTC
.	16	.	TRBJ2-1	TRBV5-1	CASSLGMLSSYNEQFF	TGCGCCAGCAGCTTGGGAATGTTGAGCTCCTACAATGAGCAGTTCTTC
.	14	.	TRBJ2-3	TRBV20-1	CSAMTETSTDTQYF	TGCAGTGCAATGACAGAGACTAGCACAGATACGCAGTATTTT
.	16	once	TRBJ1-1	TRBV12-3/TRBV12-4	CASTSPRQAMNTEAFF	TGTGCCAGCACCTCGCCGCGACAGGCCATGAACACTGAAGCTTTCTTT
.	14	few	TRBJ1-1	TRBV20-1	CSARGGGVRTEAFF	TGCAGTGCTAGAGGGGGAGGGGTTCGGACTGAAGCTTTCTTT
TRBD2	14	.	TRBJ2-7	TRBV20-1	CSAREVLAGDEQYF	TGCAGTGCTAGAGAGGTACTAGCGGGAGATGAGCAGTACTTC
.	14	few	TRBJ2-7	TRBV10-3	CAISDPGFEYEQYF	TGTGCCATCAGTGACCCGGGTTTCGAGTACGAGCAGTACTTC
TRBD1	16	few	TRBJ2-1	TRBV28	CASSLQRGQGGNEQFF	TGTGCCAGCAGCCTACAGCGGGGACAGGGAGGAAATGAGCAGTTCTTC
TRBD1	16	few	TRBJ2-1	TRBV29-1	CSVDGQGSFSYNEQFF	TGCAGCGTTGACGGACAGGGGTCCTTCTCCTACAATGAGCAGTTCTTC
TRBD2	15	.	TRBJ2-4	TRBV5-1	CASSSAGVGENIQYF	TGCGCCAGCAGCTCAGCGGGAGTAGGGGAAAACATTCAGTACTTC
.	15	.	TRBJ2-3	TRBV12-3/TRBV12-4	CASSLPRVGRDTQYF	TGTGCCAGCAGTTTACCCAGGGTTGGTCGAGATACGCAGTATTTT
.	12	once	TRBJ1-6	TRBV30	CAWSVAVSPLHF	TGTGCCTGGAGTGTAGCGGTTTCACCCCTCCACTTT
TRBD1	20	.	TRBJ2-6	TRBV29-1	CSVEAYDRGLGSSGANVPTF	TGCAGCGTTGAAGCCTACGACAGGGGGCTTGGGAGCTCTGGGGCCAACGTCCCGACTTTC
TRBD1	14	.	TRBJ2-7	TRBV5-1	CASSTRDREGEQYF	TGCGCCAGCAGCACCCGGGACAGGGAAGGCGAGCAGTACTTC
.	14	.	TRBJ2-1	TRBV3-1	CASSQYEGDNEQFF	TGTGCCAGCAGCCAATACGAGGGGGACAATGAGCAGTTCTTC
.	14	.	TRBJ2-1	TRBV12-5	CASGSRWPGNEQFF	TGTGCTAGTGGTTCCCGTTGGCCTGGCAATGAGCAGTTCTTC
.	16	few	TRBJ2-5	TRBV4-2	CASSQSGVQYQETQYF	TGTGCCAGCAGCCAATCCGGCGTCCAGTACCAAGAGACCCAGTACTTC
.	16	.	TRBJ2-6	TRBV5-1	CASSAGHTSGANVLTF	TGCGCCAGTTCCGCGGGACACACCTCTGGGGCCAACGTCCTGACTTTC
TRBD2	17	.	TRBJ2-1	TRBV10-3	CAISESKGSGRGYEQFF	TGTGCCATCAGTGAGTCGAAAGGTAGCGGGAGAGGATATGAGCAGTTCTTC
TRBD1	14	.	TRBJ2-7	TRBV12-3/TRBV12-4	CASTLRGLSYEQYF	TGTGCCAGCACCTTAAGGGGGCTCTCCTACGAGCAGTACTTC
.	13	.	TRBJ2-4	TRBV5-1	CASSLRLETIQYF	TGCGCCAGCAGCTTGAGGCTGGAGACCATTCAGTACTTC
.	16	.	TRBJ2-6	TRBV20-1	CSARLPSATGANVLTF	TGCAGTGCTAGACTTCCTAGCGCTACTGGGGCCAACGTCCTGACTTTC
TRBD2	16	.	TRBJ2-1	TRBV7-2	CASSPYPSGGAGEQFF	TGTGCCAGCAGCCCCTACCCTAGCGGGGGGGCAGGGGAGCAGTTCTTC
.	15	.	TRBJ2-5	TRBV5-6	CASSLPPGLGETQYF	TGTGCCAGCAGCTTGCCCCCGGGGTTGGGCGAGACCCAGTACTTC
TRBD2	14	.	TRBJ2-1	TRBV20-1	CSAKGTRAYNEQFF	TGCAGTGCTAAAGGGACTAGGGCCTACAATGAGCAGTTCTTC
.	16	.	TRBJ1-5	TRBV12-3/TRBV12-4	CASSSVRGVRNQPQHF	TGTGCCAGCAGTTCCGTGAGAGGGGTTCGCAATCAGCCCCAGCATTTT
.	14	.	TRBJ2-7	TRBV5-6	CASSIGTPINEQYF	TGTGCCAGCAGCATTGGGACTCCTATTAACGAGCAGTACTTC
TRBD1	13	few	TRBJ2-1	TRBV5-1	CASSFPQGYEQFF	TGCGCCAGCAGCTTCCCACAGGGGTATGAGCAGTTCTTC
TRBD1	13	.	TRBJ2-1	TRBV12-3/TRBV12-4	CASVGTGYNEQFF	TGTGCCAGCGTTGGGACAGGTTACAATGAGCAGTTCTTC
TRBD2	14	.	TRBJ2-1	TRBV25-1	CASRTSGSWNEQFF	TGTGCCAGCAGGACTAGCGGGAGTTGGAATGAGCAGTTCTTC
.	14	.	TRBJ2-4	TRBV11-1	CASSLEVQGNIQYF	TGTGCCAGCAGCTTAGAAGTCCAAGGAAACATTCAGTACTTC
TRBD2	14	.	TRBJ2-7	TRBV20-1	CSATPGLAGYEQYF	TGCAGTGCTACACCGGGACTAGCGGGCTACGAGCAGTACTTC
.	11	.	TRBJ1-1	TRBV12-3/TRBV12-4	CASSIDSEAFF	TGTGCCAGCAGTATCGACAGTGAAGCTTTCTTT
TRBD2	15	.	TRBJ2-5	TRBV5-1	CASSLSSSGQETQYF	TGCGCCAGCAGCTTGAGTTCTAGCGGCCAAGAGACCCAGTACTTC
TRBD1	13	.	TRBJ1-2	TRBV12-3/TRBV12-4	CASRTTGDYGYTF	TGTGCCAGCAGGACGACAGGGGACTATGGCTACACCTTC
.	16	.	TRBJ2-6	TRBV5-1	CASSSGTSSGANVLTF	TGCGCCAGCAGCTCCGGGACAAGCTCTGGGGCCAACGTCCTGACTTTC
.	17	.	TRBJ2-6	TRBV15	CATSNPGASSVANVLTF	TGTGCCACCTCCAACCCCGGGGCGTCCTCGGTGGCCAACGTCCTGACTTTC
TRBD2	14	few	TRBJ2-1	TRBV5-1	CASWSGGSYNEQFF	TGCGCCAGCTGGAGCGGGGGATCCTACAATGAGCAGTTCTTC
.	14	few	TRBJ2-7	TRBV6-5	CASSLTTTSYEQYF	TGTGCCAGCAGCCTGACGACGACTAGCTACGAGCAGTACTTC
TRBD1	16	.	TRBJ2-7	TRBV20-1	CSAGQGGLGYSYEQYF	TGCAGTGCGGGACAGGGGGGACTTGGGTACTCCTACGAGCAGTACTTC
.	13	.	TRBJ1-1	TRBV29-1	CSVAARANTEAFF	TGCAGCGTTGCTGCCAGGGCGAACACTGAAGCTTTCTTT
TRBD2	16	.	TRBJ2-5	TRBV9	CASSVGAAGVGETQYF	TGTGCCAGCAGCGTAGGGGCGGCGGGGGTGGGAGAGACCCAGTACTTC
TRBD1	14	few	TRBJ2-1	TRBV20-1	CSARGQGSYNEQFF	TGCAGTGCTAGGGGACAGGGCTCATACAATGAGCAGTTCTTC
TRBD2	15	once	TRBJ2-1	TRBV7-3	CASSRAGDDYNEQFF	TGTGCCAGCAGCCGAGCGGGAGATGACTACAATGAGCAGTTCTTC
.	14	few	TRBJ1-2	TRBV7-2	CASSLAPPGYGYTF	TGTGCCAGTTCGTTGGCCCCTCCCGGCTATGGCTACACCTTC
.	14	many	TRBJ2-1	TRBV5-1	CASSLESSYNEQFF	TGTGCCAGCAGCTTGGAGAGCTCCTACAATGAGCAGTTCTTC
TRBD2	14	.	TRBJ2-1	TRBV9	CASSGLAEHNEQFF	TGTGCCAGCAGCGGACTAGCGGAGCACAATGAGCAGTTCTTC
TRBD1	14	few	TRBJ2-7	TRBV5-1	CASSKGQGLGEQYF	TGCGCCAGCAGCAAGGGACAGGGGCTTGGCGAGCAGTACTTC